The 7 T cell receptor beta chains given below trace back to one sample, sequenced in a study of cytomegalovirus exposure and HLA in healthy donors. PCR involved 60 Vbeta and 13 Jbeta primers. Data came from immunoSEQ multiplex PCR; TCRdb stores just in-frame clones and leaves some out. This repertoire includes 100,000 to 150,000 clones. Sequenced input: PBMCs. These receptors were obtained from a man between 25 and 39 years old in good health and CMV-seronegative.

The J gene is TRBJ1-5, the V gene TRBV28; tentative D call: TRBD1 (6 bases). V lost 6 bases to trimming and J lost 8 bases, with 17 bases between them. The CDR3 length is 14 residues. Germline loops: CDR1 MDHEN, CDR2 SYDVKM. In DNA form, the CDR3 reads TGTGCCAGCAGGACCGGGACAAGGATGGAGCCCCAGCATTTT. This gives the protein CASRTGTRMEPQHF.

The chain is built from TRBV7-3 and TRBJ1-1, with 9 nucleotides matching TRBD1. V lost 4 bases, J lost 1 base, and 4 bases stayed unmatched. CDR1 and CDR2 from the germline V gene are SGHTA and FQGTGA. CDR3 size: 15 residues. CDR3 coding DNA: TGTGCCAGCAGCTCCACAGGGGGCAAGAACACTGAAGCTTTCTTT. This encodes CASSSTGGKNTEAFF.

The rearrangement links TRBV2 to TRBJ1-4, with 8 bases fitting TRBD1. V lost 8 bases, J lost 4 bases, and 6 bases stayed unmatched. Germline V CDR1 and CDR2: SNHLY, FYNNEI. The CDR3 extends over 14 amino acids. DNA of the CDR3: TGTGCCAGCGGGAGGACAGGGAGTAATGAAAAACTGTTTTTT. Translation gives CASGRTGSNEKLFF.

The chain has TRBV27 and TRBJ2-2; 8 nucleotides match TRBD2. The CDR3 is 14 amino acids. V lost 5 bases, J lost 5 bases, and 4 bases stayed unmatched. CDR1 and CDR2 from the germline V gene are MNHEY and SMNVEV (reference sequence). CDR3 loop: CASSREGETGELFF. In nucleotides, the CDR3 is TGTGCCAGCAGTCGGGAGGGCGAGACCGGGGAGCTGTTTTTT.

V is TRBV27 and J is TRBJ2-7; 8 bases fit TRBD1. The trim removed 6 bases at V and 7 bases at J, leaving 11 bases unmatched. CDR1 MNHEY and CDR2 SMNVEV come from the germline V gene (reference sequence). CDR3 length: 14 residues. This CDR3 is CASSPAGQGVEQYF. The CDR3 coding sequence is TGTGCCAGCAGCCCTGCAGGACAGGGAGTAGAGCAGTACTTC.

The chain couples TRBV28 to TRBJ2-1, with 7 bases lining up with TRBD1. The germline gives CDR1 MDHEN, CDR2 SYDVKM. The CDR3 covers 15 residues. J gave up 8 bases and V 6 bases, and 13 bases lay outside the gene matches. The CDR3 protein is CASSWYGTAIDEQFF. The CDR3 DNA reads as TGTGCCAGCAGCTGGTATGGGACAGCAATCGATGAGCAGTTCTTC.

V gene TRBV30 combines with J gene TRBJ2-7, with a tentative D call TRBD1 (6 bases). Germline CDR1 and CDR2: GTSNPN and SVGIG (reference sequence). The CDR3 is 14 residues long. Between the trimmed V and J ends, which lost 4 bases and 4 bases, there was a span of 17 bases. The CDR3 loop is CAWKLDSGRYEQYF. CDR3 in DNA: TGTGCCTGGAAACTGGACAGTGGACGGTACGAGCAGTACTTC.